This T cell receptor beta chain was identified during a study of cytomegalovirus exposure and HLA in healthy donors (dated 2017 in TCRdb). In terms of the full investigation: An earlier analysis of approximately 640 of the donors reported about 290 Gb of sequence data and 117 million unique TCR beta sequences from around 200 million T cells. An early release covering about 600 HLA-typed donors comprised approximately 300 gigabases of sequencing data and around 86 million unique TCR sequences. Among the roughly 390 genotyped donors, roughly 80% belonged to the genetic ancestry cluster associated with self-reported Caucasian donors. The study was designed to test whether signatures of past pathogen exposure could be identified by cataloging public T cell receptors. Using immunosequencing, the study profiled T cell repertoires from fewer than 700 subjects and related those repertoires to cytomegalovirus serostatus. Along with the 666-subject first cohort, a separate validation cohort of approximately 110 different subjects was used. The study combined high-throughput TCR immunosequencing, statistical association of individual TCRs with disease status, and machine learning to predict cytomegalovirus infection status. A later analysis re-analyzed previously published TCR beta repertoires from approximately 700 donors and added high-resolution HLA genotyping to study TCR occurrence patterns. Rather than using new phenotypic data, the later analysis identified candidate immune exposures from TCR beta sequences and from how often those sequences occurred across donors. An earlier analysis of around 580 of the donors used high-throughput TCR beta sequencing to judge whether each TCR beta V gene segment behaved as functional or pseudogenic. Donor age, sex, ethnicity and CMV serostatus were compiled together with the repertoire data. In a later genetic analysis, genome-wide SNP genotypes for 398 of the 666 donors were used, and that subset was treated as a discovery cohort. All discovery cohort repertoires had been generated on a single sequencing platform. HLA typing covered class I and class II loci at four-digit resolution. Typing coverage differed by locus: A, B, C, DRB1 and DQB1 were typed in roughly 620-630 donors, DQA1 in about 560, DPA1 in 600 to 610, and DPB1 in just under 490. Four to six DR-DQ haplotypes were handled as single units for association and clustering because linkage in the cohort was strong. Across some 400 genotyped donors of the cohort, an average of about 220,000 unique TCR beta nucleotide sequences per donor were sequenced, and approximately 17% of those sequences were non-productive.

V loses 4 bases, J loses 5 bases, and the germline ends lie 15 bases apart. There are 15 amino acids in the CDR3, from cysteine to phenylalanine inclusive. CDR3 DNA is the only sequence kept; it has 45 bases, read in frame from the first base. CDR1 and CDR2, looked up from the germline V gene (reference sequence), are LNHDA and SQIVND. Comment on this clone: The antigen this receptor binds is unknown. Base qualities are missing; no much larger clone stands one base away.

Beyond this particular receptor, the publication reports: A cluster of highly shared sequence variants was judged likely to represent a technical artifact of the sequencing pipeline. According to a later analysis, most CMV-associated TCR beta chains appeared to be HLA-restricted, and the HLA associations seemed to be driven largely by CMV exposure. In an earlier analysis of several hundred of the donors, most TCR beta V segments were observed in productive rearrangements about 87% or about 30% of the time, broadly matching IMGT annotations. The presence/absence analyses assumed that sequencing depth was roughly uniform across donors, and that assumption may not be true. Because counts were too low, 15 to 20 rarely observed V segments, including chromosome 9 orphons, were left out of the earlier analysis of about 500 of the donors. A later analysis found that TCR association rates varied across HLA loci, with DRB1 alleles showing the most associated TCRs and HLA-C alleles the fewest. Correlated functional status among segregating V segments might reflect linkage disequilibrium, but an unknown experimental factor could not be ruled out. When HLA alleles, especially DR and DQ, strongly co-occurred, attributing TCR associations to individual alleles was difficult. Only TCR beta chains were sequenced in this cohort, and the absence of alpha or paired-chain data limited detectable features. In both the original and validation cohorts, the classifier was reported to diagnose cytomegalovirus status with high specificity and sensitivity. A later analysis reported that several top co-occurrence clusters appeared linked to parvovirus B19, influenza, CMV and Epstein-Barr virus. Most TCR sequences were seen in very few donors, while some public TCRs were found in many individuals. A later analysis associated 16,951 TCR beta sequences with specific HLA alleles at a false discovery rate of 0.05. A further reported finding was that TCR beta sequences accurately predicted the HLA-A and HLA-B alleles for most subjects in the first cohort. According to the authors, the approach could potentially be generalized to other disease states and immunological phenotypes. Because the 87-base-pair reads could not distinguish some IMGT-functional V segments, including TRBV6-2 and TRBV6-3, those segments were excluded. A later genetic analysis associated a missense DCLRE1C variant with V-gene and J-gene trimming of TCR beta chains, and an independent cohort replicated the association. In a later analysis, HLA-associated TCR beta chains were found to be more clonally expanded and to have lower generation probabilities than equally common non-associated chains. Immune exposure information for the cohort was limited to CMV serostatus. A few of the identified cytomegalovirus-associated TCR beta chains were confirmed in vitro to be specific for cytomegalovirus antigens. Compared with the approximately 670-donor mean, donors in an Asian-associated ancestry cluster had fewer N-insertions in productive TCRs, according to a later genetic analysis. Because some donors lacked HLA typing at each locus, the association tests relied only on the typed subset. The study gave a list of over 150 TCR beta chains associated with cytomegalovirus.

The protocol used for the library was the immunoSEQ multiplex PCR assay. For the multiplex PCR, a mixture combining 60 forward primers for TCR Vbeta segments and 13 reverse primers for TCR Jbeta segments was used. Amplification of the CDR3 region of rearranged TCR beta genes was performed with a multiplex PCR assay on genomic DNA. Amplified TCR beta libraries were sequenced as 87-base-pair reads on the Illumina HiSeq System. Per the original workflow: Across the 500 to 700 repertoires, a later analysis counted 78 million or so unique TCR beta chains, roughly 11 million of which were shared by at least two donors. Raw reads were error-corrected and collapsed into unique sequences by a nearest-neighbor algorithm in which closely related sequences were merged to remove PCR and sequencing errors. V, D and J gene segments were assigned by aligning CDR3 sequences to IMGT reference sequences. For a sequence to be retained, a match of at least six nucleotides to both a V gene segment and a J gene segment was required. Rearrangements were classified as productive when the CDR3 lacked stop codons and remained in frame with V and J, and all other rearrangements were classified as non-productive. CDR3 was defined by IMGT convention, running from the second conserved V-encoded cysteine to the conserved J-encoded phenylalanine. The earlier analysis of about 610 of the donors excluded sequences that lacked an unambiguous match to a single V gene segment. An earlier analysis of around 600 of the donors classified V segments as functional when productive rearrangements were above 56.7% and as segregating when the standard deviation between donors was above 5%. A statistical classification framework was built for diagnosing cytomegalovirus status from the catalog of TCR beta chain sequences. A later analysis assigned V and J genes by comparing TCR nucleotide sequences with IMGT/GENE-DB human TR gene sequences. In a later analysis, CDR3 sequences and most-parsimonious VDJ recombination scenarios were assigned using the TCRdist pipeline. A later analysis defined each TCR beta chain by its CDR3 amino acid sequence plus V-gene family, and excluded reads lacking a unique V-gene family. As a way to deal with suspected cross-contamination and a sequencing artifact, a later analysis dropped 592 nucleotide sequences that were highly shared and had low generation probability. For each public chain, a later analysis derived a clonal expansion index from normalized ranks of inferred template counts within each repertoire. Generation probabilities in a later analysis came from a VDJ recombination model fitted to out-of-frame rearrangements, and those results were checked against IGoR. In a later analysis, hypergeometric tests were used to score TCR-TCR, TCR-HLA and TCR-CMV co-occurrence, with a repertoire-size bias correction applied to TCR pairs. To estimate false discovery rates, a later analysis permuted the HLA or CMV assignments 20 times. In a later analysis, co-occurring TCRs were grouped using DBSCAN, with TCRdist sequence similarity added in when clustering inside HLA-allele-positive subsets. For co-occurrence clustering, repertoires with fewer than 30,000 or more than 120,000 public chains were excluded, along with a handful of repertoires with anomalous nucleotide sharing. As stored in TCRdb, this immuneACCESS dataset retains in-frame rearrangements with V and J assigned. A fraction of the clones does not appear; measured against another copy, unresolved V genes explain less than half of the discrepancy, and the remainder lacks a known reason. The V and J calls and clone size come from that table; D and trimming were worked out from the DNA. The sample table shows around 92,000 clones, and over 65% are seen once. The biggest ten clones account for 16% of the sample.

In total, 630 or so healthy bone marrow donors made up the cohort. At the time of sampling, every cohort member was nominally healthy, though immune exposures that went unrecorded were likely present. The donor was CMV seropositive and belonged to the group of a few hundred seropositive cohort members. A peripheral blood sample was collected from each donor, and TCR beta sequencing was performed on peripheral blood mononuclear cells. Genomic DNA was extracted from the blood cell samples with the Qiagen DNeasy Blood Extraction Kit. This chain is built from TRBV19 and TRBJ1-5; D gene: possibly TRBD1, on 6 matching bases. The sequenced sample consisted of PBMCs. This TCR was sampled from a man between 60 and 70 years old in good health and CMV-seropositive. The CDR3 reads CASSTAGAIDQPQHF. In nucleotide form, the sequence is TGTGCCAGTAGTACGGCGGGGGCGATCGATCAGCCCCAGCATTTT.